This entry lists 9 T cell receptor beta chains sequenced from one sample in a study of shared clonotypes between healthy human individuals. The table came from immunoSEQ multiplex PCR; TCRdb's copy has only in-frame clones and leaves some out. The sample has roughly 2,300,000 clones; about nine tenths are singletons. Sequencing was carried out using naive CD4+ T cells from PBMCs. Subset given: CD45RA+ positively selected. The receptors were gathered from a man aged 18 to 35 in good health. Some clones in this sample may be carry-over from other donors' samples.

This clone has more than one count but fewer than ten. This chain uses TRBV28 with TRBJ1-1; tentative D call: TRBD1 (5 bases). The V and J ends lost 3 bases and 8 bases respectively, with 10 bases between them. The germline V gene encodes CDR1 MDHEN and CDR2 SYDVKM. The CDR3 runs to 12 residues. CDR3 in DNA: TGTGCCAGCAGTTTGCGTCGGGGGGAAGCTTTCTTT. Its translation is CASSLRRGEAFF.

There are a few counts of this clone. The CDR3: CASTVGLTEAFF. In DNA form, the CDR3 reads TGTGCCAGCACCGTTGGACTCACTGAAGCTTTCTTT. The J gene is TRBJ1-1, the V gene TRBV28; D not certain. Germline CDR1 and CDR2: MDHEN and SYDVKM. Trimming stripped 7 bases from V and 4 bases from J, with 10 bases between. The CDR3 contains 12 residues.

The chain couples TRBV7-9 to TRBJ2-3, with D perhaps TRBD2 (5 bases). The CDR3 contains 17 residues. The germline CDR1 and CDR2 sequences are SEHNR and FQNEAQ (reference sequence). V lost 0 bases and J lost 4, with 17 bases in between. The CDR3 sequence is CASSLAIEGLFSDTQYF. The CDR3 nucleotides are TGTGCCAGCAGCTTAGCAATCGAGGGATTGTTCTCAGATACGCAGTATTTT.

The gene calls are TRBV28 and TRBJ1-2, with D maybe TRBD1 (5 bases). The CDR3 is 12 amino acids. V gave up 3 bases and J gave up 6 bases, with 8 bases separating them. Germline V CDR1 and CDR2: MDHEN, SYDVKM. CDR3 residues: CASSFAGHGYTF. In DNA, the CDR3 is TGTGCCAGCAGTTTCGCAGGGCATGGCTACACCTTC.

The V call is TRBV7-2, the J call TRBJ1-4, with D possibly TRBD1 on 6 matching bases. This CDR3 spans 15 amino acids. V lost 7 bases and J lost 7, with 19 bases in between. Germline CDR1 and CDR2: SGHTA and FQGNSA. The CDR3 loop reads CASTLVGGGFEKLFF. CDR3 DNA sequence: TGTGCCAGCACCCTTGTAGGGGGAGGGTTTGAAAAACTGTTTTTT.

The table lists this clone with a count of one. For the CDR3, the DNA is TGTGCCAGCCGTGACAGGGTCGAGCAGTACTTC. Protein: CASRDRVEQYF. The rearrangement uses TRBV27 and TRBJ2-7; 7 bases line up with TRBD1. Germline trimming cut 8 bases from V and 6 bases from J; bases unmatched to any gene: 4. The CDR3 extends over 11 amino acids. From germline, CDR1 is MNHEY and CDR2 SMNVEV (reference sequence).

The V call is TRBV5-1, the J call TRBJ2-5, with 11 bases aligning to TRBD2. CDR1 and CDR2 (germline): SGHRS, YFSETQ. The V gene end was trimmed by 6 bases and the J gene end by 5 bases; junction bases not matched to a gene: 9. CDR3 length equals 15 residues. The DNA of the CDR3 is TGCGCCAGCACCCTGATAGCGGGAGGGCAGGAGACCCAGTACTTC. Its protein product is CASTLIAGGQETQYF.

The chain couples TRBV28 to TRBJ1-2; D gene ambiguous. CDR1 is MDHEN and CDR2 is SYDVKM in the germline V gene. Trimming took off 6 bases at V and 2 bases at J, with 13 bases between the two ends. The CDR3 has 14 amino acids. CDR3 sequence: CASSQDPRNYGYTF. DNA of the CDR3: TGTGCCAGCAGCCAAGACCCGCGGAACTATGGCTACACCTTC.

In nucleotides, the CDR3 is TGTGCCAGCAGTGGGCCTAACTATGGCTACACCTTC. Residues: CASSGPNYGYTF. The chain employs TRBV6-1 and TRBJ1-2; D call uncertain. The CDR3 is made up of 12 amino acids. Trimming removed 4 bases from V and 0 bases from J, with 3 bases in between. Germline-derived CDR1 and CDR2 are MNHNS and SASEGT.